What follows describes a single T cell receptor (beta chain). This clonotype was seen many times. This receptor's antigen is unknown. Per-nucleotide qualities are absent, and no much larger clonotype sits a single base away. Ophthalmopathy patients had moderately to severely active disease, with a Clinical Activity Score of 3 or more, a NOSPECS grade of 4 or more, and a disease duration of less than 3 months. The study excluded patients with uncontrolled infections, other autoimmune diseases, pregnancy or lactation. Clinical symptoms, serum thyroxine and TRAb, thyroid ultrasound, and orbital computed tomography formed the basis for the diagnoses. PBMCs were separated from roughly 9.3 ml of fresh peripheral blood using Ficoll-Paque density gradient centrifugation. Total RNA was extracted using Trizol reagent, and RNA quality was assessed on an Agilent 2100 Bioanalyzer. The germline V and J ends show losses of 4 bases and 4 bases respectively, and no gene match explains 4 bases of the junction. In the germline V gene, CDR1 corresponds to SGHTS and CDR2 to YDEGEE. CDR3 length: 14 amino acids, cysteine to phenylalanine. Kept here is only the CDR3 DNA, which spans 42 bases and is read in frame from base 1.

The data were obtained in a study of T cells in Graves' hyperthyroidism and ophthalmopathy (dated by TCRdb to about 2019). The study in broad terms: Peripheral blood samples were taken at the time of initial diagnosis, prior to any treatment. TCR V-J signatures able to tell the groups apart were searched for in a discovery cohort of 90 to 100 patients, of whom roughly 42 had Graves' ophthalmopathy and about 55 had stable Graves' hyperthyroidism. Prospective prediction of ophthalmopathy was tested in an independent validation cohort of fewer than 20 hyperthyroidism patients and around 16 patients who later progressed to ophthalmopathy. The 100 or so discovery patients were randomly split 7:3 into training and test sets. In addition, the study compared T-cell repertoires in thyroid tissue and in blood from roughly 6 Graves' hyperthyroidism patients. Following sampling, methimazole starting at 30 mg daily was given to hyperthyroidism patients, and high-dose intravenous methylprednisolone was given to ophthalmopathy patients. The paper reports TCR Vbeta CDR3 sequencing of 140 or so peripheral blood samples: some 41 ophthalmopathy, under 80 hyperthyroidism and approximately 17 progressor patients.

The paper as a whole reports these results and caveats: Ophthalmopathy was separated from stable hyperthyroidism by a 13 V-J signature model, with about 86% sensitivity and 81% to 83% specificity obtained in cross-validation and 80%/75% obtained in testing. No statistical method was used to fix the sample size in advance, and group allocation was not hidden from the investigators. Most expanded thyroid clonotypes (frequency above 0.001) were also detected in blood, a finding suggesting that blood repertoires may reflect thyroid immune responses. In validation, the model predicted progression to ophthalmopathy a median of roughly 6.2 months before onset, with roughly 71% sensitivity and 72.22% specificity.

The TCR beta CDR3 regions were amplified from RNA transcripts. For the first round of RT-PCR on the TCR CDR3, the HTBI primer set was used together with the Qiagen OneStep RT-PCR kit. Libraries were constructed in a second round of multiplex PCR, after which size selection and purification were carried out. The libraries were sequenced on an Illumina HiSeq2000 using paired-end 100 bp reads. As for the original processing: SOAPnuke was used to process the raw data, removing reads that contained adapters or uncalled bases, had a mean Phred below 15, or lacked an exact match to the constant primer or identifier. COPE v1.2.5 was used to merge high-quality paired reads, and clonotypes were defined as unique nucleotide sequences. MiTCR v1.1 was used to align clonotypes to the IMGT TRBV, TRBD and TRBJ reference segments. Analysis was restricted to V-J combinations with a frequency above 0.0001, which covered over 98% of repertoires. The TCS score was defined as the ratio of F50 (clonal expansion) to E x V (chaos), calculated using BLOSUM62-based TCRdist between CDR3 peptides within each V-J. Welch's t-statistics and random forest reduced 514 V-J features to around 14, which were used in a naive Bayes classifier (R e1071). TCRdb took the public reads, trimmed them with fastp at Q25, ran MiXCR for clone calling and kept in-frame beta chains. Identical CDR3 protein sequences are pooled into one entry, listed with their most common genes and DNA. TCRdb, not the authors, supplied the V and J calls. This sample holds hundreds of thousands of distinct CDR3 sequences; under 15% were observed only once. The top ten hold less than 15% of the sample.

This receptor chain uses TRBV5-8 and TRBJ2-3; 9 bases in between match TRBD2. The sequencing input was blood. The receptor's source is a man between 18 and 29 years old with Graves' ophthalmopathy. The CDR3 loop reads CASSAGGPADTQYF. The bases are TGTGCCAGCAGCGCGGGGGGGCCCGCAGATACGCAGTATTTT. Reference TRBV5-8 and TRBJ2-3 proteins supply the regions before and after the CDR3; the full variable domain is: EAGVTQSPTHLIKTRGQQATLRCSPISGHTSVYWYQQALGLGLQFLLWYDEGEERNRGNFPPRFSGRQFPNYSSELNVNALELEDSALYLCASSAGGPADTQYFGPGTRLTVL.